A single TCR beta chain is shown here with its context. The target antigen is unknown. These data belong to a study of T cell responses to AZD1222 COVID-19 vaccine. Study information: Timing groups of about 4 and about 12 weeks for second doses were pooled. General observations from the study: Only after the peak T cell response were repertoires sampled.

Assay: immunoSEQ multiplex PCR; the TCRdb copy retains only in-frame clones and omits some. This sample has 100,000 to 150,000 clones, with about 94% found just once. Between the trimmed V and J ends, which lost 6 bases and 0 bases, there was a span of 15 bases. Germline loops: CDR1 MDHEN, CDR2 SYDVKM. CDR3 length: 15 amino acids. The sample in question was peripheral blood, obtained on day 0 of AZD1222 vaccination. The sequence was collected from an adult in good health. This chain connects TRBV28 to TRBJ2-7, with D tentatively TRBD1 or TRBD2 (5 bases each). The DNA for the CDR3 is TGTGCCAGCAGAACTGGGGCAGGGAGCTCCTACGAGCAGTACTTC. This sequence encodes CASRTGAGSSYEQYF.